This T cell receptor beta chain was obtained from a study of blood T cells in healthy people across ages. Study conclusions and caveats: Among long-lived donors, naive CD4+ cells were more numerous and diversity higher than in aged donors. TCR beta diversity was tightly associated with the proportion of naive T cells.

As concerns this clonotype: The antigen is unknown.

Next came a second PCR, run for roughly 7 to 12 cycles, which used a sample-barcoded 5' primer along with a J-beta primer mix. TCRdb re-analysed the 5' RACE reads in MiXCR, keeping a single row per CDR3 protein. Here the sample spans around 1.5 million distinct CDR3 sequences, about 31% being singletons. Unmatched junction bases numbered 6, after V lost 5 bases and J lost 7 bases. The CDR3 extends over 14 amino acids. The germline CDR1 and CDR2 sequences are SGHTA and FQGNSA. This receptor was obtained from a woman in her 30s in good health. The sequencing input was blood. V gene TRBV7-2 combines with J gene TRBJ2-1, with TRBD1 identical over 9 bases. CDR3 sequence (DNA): TGTGCCAGCAGCCAAACAGGGGGCCGTAATGAGCAGTTCTTC. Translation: CASSQTGGRNEQFF.